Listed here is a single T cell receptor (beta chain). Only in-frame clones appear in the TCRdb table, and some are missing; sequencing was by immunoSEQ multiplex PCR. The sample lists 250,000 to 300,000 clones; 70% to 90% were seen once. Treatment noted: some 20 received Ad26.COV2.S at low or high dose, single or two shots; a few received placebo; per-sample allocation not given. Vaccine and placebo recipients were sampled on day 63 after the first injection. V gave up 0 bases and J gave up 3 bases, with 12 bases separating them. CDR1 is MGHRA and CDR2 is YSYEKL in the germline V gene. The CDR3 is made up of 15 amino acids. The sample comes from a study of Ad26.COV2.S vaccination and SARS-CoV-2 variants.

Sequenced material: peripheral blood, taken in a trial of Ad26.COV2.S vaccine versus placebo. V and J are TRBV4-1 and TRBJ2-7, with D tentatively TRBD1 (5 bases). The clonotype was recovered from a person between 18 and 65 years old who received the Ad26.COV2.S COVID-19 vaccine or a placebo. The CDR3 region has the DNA TGCGCCAGCAGCCAAGATCCCGCAGGGAACTACGAGCAGTACTTC. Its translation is CASSQDPAGNYEQYF.